Listed below are T cell receptor beta chains from one sample, sequenced in a study of blood T cells in healthy people across ages. TCRdb reanalysed the 5' RACE reads using MiXCR and keeps one entry per CDR3 protein. The sample lists hundreds of thousands of distinct CDR3 sequences, around 68% seen once, with about a quarter in the top ten. Sequencing was done on a sample of blood. The receptors originated from a young man in good health. Both conserved end residues are part of each CDR3. Fields, in order: D gene, clone size, V gene, J gene, CDR3 DNA, CDR3 protein. D genes are given only for firm matches. Some rows have no size entry. The others give once, few or many, or a class for an expanded clone.

D gene: TRBD2; clone size: -; V gene: TRBV20-1; J gene: TRBJ2-1; CDR3 DNA: TGCAGTGCTATTCTTGTGAGCGGGGGGGCCGGACAAGAGACCCAGTTCTTC; CDR3 protein: CSAILVSGGAGQETQFF
D gene: -; clone size: once; V gene: TRBV29-1; J gene: TRBJ1-1; CDR3 DNA: TGCAGCGTTGAAGGTCAGCAGAACACTGAAGCTTTCTTT; CDR3 protein: CSVEGQQNTEAFF
D gene: TRBD1; clone size: few; V gene: TRBV9; J gene: TRBJ1-2; CDR3 DNA: TGTGCCAGCAGCACCCGACAGGGAAAGGGCTATGGCTACACCTTC; CDR3 protein: CASSTRQGKGYGYTF
D gene: -; clone size: -; V gene: TRBV7-8; J gene: TRBJ1-2; CDR3 DNA: TGTGCCAGCAGCCCCCTACAGGGCCCCTATGGCTACACCTTC; CDR3 protein: CASSPLQGPYGYTF
D gene: -; clone size: -; V gene: TRBV15; J gene: TRBJ1-4; CDR3 DNA: TGTGCCACCAGCAGAGATGAGGGATGGGAACTGTTTTTT; CDR3 protein: CATSRDEGWELFF
D gene: -; clone size: -; V gene: TRBV27; J gene: TRBJ2-3; CDR3 DNA: TGTGCCAGCAGTTTTAGACCGAGCACAGATACGCAGTATTTT; CDR3 protein: CASSFRPSTDTQYF
D gene: TRBD2; clone size: few; V gene: TRBV28; J gene: TRBJ2-3; CDR3 DNA: TGTGCCAGCACCCCAGCCGGGACTAGCGGAGATACGCAGTATTTT; CDR3 protein: CASTPAGTSGDTQYF
D gene: TRBD2; clone size: -; V gene: TRBV5-6; J gene: TRBJ2-7; CDR3 DNA: TGTGCCAGCAGCTTGGATCGGCTAGCGGGGGGCCTACTCTACGAGCAGTACTTC; CDR3 protein: CASSLDRLAGGLLYEQYF
D gene: TRBD2; clone size: -; V gene: TRBV20-1; J gene: TRBJ2-7; CDR3 DNA: TGCAGTTATAGCGGGGGGGCCACCTACGAGCAGTACTTC; CDR3 protein: CSYSGGATYEQYF
D gene: TRBD1; clone size: -; V gene: TRBV20-1; J gene: TRBJ1-1; CDR3 DNA: TGCAGTGCGGACTCCGGGACAGGGAGTTCCGGCACTGAAGCTTTCTTT; CDR3 protein: CSADSGTGSSGTEAFF
D gene: TRBD2; clone size: once; V gene: TRBV4-3; J gene: TRBJ2-3; CDR3 DNA: TGCGCCAGCAGCCAAGACGGGCTAGCGGGTCCCACAGATACGCAGTATTTT; CDR3 protein: CASSQDGLAGPTDTQYF
D gene: -; clone size: -; V gene: TRBV20-1; J gene: TRBJ2-1; CDR3 DNA: TGCAGTGCTCCCCCCTACTTTGACAGGTACAATGAGCAGTTCTTC; CDR3 protein: CSAPPYFDRYNEQFF
D gene: TRBD1; clone size: -; V gene: TRBV13; J gene: TRBJ1-2; CDR3 DNA: TGTGCCAGCAGCGAAACCCGGGACAGGGCCTACTACTATGGCTACACCTTC; CDR3 protein: CASSETRDRAYYYGYTF
D gene: -; clone size: -; V gene: TRBV3-1; J gene: TRBJ2-4; CDR3 DNA: TGTGCCAGCAGCCAGATTGGCATTCAGTACTTC; CDR3 protein: CASSQIGIQYF
D gene: TRBD2; clone size: -; V gene: TRBV10-3; J gene: TRBJ2-3; CDR3 DNA: TGTGCCATCAAGTTGGAGACTAGCGGGGGGGGGACAGATACGCAGTATTTT; CDR3 protein: CAIKLETSGGGTDTQYF
D gene: -; clone size: -; V gene: TRBV5-5; J gene: TRBJ2-7; CDR3 DNA: TGTGCCAGCAGCTCCGGAGCGTACTACGAGCAGTACTTC; CDR3 protein: CASSSGAYYEQYF
D gene: -; clone size: -; V gene: TRBV5-1; J gene: TRBJ2-3; CDR3 DNA: TGCGCCAGCAGCCACCGGGACGGTAGCACAGATACGCAGTATTTT; CDR3 protein: CASSHRDGSTDTQYF
D gene: TRBD2; clone size: -; V gene: TRBV7-2; J gene: TRBJ2-3; CDR3 DNA: TGTGCCAGCAGCTTAGGACTAGCGGGGGGGCCTACGCAGTATTTT; CDR3 protein: CASSLGLAGGPTQYF
D gene: -; clone size: -; V gene: TRBV21-1; J gene: TRBJ2-3; CDR3 DNA: TGTGCCAGCAGCATTCGGGTCGGGAGGGACATTAGCACAGATACGCAGTATTTT; CDR3 protein: CASSIRVGRDISTDTQYF
D gene: -; clone size: -; V gene: TRBV7-2; J gene: TRBJ2-3; CDR3 DNA: TGTGCCAGCAGCTCCCGACTAGGGGGGCGGACAGATACGCAGTATTTT; CDR3 protein: CASSSRLGGRTDTQYF
D gene: TRBD2; clone size: -; V gene: TRBV20-1; J gene: TRBJ2-1; CDR3 DNA: TGCAGTGCTTACCCACCCGGGACTAGCGGGGGGGCTGGCTACAATGAGCAGTTCTTC; CDR3 protein: CSAYPPGTSGGAGYNEQFF
D gene: -; clone size: -; V gene: TRBV4-2; J gene: TRBJ2-1; CDR3 DNA: TGTGCCAGCAAAAGGACGGCCTCCTACAATGAGCAGTTCTTC; CDR3 protein: CASKRTASYNEQFF
D gene: -; clone size: -; V gene: TRBV7-9; J gene: TRBJ2-1; CDR3 DNA: TGTGCCACGCTGGGGGGGGCCGGTTTGGATGAGCAGTTCTTC; CDR3 protein: CATLGGAGLDEQFF
D gene: -; clone size: -; V gene: TRBV28; J gene: TRBJ2-7; CDR3 DNA: TGTGCCAGCACCGTATCGGCGAGGACCTACGAGCAGTACTTC; CDR3 protein: CASTVSARTYEQYF
D gene: TRBD1; clone size: -; V gene: TRBV5-1; J gene: TRBJ1-5; CDR3 DNA: TGCGCCAGCAGCACCAGGGGGTCCCCTAATAATCAGCCCCAGCATTTT; CDR3 protein: CASSTRGSPNNQPQHF
D gene: -; clone size: few; V gene: TRBV4-2; J gene: TRBJ2-5; CDR3 DNA: TGTGCCAGCAGCCAAGAACCCCGCCAAGAGACCCAGTACTTC; CDR3 protein: CASSQEPRQETQYF
D gene: -; clone size: few; V gene: TRBV7-3; J gene: TRBJ2-5; CDR3 DNA: TGTGCCAGCAGCTTAACGGGACATGGGGAAGAGACCCAGTACTTC; CDR3 protein: CASSLTGHGEETQYF
D gene: -; clone size: -; V gene: TRBV7-8; J gene: TRBJ2-5; CDR3 DNA: TGTGCCAGCAGCTTAGTTAGTAGCGGAGTACAAGAGACCCAGTACTTC; CDR3 protein: CASSLVSSGVQETQYF
D gene: TRBD2; clone size: -; V gene: TRBV27; J gene: TRBJ2-1; CDR3 DNA: TGTGCCAGCAGTTTTGCCGGGGGGGCGGATGAGCAGTTCTTC; CDR3 protein: CASSFAGGADEQFF
D gene: TRBD2; clone size: -; V gene: TRBV7-3; J gene: TRBJ2-1; CDR3 DNA: TGTGCCAGCAGCCCAAGGGGACTAGCGGGGTACAATGAGCAGTTCTTC; CDR3 protein: CASSPRGLAGYNEQFF
D gene: -; clone size: once; V gene: TRBV12-3/TRBV12-4; J gene: TRBJ2-3; CDR3 DNA: TGTGCCAGCGTCAGGAGCGCAGATACGCAGTATTTT; CDR3 protein: CASVRSADTQYF
D gene: TRBD2; clone size: -; V gene: TRBV12-3/TRBV12-4; J gene: TRBJ2-1; CDR3 DNA: TGTGCCAGCAGTTTCTTTCTTAGCGGGGTCCCCTCCTACAATGAGCAGTTCTTC; CDR3 protein: CASSFFLSGVPSYNEQFF
D gene: -; clone size: few; V gene: TRBV20-1; J gene: TRBJ1-2; CDR3 DNA: TGCAGTGCTGAAAGAAGGCTCCTTAACTATGGCTACACCTTC; CDR3 protein: CSAERRLLNYGYTF
D gene: -; clone size: -; V gene: TRBV5-1; J gene: TRBJ2-4; CDR3 DNA: TGCGCCAGCAGCTTGGGTCAATGGCAGTACTTC; CDR3 protein: CASSLGQWQYF
D gene: -; clone size: -; V gene: TRBV29-1; J gene: TRBJ2-5; CDR3 DNA: TGCAGCGTTCGTACAGGGTTAGGCCAAGAGACCCAGTACTTC; CDR3 protein: CSVRTGLGQETQYF
D gene: TRBD1; clone size: -; V gene: TRBV28; J gene: TRBJ1-4; CDR3 DNA: TGTGCCAGCAGTCCCACGGGACAGGGGGCGCATGAAAAACTGTTTTTT; CDR3 protein: CASSPTGQGAHEKLFF
D gene: -; clone size: -; V gene: TRBV5-1; J gene: TRBJ2-4; CDR3 DNA: TGCGCCAGCAGCTTGGGGAACTCGGGGGAAAACATTCAGTACTTC; CDR3 protein: CASSLGNSGENIQYF
D gene: TRBD1; clone size: -; V gene: TRBV4-2; J gene: TRBJ2-5; CDR3 DNA: TGTGCCAGCAGCCAGGCCCGGACAGGGGTCCAAGAGACCCAGTACTTC; CDR3 protein: CASSQARTGVQETQYF
D gene: -; clone size: once; V gene: TRBV7-2; J gene: TRBJ2-5; CDR3 DNA: TGTGCCAGCAGCCCCGGGACAAGGGGGAAAGAGACCCAGTACTTC; CDR3 protein: CASSPGTRGKETQYF
D gene: -; clone size: -; V gene: TRBV20-1; J gene: TRBJ1-5; CDR3 DNA: TGCAGTGCTAGAGATCGGCAGGGAGAGGAGGTGAGGGGGGATCAGCCCCAGCATTTT; CDR3 protein: CSARDRQGEEVRGDQPQHF
D gene: -; clone size: -; V gene: TRBV7-9; J gene: TRBJ2-5; CDR3 DNA: TGTGCCAGCACCCCTGGGTCAGCTCCGCGAGAGACCCAGTACTTC; CDR3 protein: CASTPGSAPRETQYF
D gene: TRBD1; clone size: -; V gene: TRBV29-1; J gene: TRBJ2-7; CDR3 DNA: TGCAGCGTTGTGGGGACAGGGGGATACGAGCAGTACTTC; CDR3 protein: CSVVGTGGYEQYF
D gene: -; clone size: -; V gene: TRBV6-5; J gene: TRBJ2-4; CDR3 DNA: TGTGCCAGCGGTCGAAGGGGCAGAGAAAACATTCAGTACTTC; CDR3 protein: CASGRRGRENIQYF
D gene: -; clone size: -; V gene: TRBV12-3/TRBV12-4; J gene: TRBJ1-5; CDR3 DNA: TGTGCCAGCAGTTTAGGGGCACTCAATCAGCCCCAGCATTTT; CDR3 protein: CASSLGALNQPQHF
D gene: -; clone size: -; V gene: TRBV20-1; J gene: TRBJ1-2; CDR3 DNA: TGCAGTGCTAGAGTAGTTAACTATGGCTACACCTTC; CDR3 protein: CSARVVNYGYTF
D gene: -; clone size: -; V gene: TRBV20-1; J gene: TRBJ1-1; CDR3 DNA: TGCAGTGCTAGATCTCTCCTAGCAGAATTGAACACTGAAGCTTTCTTT; CDR3 protein: CSARSLLAELNTEAFF